A selection of T cell receptor beta chains follows, all from one sample in a study of radiation and T cells in renal cell carcinoma. TCRdb's table, derived via immunoSEQ multiplex PCR, lists solely in-frame clones and lacks some. The data hold under 200,000 clones, with 88% observed a single time. The specimen was blood, collected from a patient whose treatment included radiotherapy and nephrectomy. All receptors come from a woman aged 45-65 years with renal cell carcinoma. CDR3s include the opening cysteine and the closing phenylalanine or tryptophan. The D gene is left open where the match is weak. Not all rows give a size; the values are once, few, many and, for expanded clones, a class.

abundance: -; j_gene: TRBJ2-5; v_gene: TRBV19; d_gene: -; CDR3aa: CASSTWGFQETQYF; CDR3nt: TGTGCCAGTAGTACCTGGGGATTCCAAGAGACCCAGTACTTC
abundance: few; j_gene: TRBJ1-4; v_gene: TRBV6-5; d_gene: TRBD1; CDR3aa: CASRVGTGGEKLFF; CDR3nt: TGTGCCAGCAGGGTCGGGACAGGGGGTGAAAAACTGTTTTTT
abundance: -; j_gene: TRBJ2-7; v_gene: TRBV10-3; d_gene: TRBD1; CDR3aa: CAIKGTALSSYEQYF; CDR3nt: TGTGCCATCAAGGGGACAGCTTTAAGCTCCTACGAGCAGTACTTC
abundance: -; j_gene: TRBJ2-7; v_gene: TRBV30; d_gene: -; CDR3aa: CAWSVLGDKQYF; CDR3nt: TGTGCCTGGAGTGTACTGGGGGACAAGCAGTACTTC
abundance: -; j_gene: TRBJ1-4; v_gene: TRBV6-6; d_gene: TRBD1; CDR3aa: CASSGTAFNEKLFF; CDR3nt: TGTGCCAGCAGCGGGACAGCCTTCAATGAAAAACTGTTTTTT
abundance: -; j_gene: TRBJ1-2; v_gene: TRBV11-2; d_gene: -; CDR3aa: CASSPPGWANYGYTF; CDR3nt: TGTGCCAGCAGCCCCCCGGGGTGGGCGAACTATGGCTACACCTTC
abundance: -; j_gene: TRBJ2-2; v_gene: TRBV10-2; d_gene: -; CDR3aa: CASRNRAGGYSGGELFF; CDR3nt: TGCGCCAGCAGGAATCGCGCAGGGGGGTATAGCGGCGGGGAGCTGTTTTTT
abundance: -; j_gene: TRBJ2-5; v_gene: TRBV5-4; d_gene: -; CDR3aa: CASSLGIRGETQYF; CDR3nt: TGTGCCAGCTCTCTTGGGATACGGGGAGAGACCCAGTACTTC
abundance: many; j_gene: TRBJ1-2; v_gene: TRBV6-1; d_gene: TRBD1; CDR3aa: CASSDRTGWYYGYTF; CDR3nt: TGTGCCAGCAGTGACCGGACAGGGTGGTACTATGGCTACACCTTC
abundance: -; j_gene: TRBJ2-7; v_gene: TRBV15; d_gene: -; CDR3aa: CATSRERATYEQYF; CDR3nt: TGTGCCACCAGCAGAGAACGGGCCACCTACGAGCAGTACTTC
abundance: -; j_gene: TRBJ2-1; v_gene: TRBV29-1; d_gene: -; CDR3aa: CSVEVPNEQFF; CDR3nt: TGCAGCGTTGAAGTCCCCAATGAGCAGTTCTTC
abundance: -; j_gene: TRBJ1-5; v_gene: TRBV7-9; d_gene: -; CDR3aa: CASSLTSSRGNQPQHF; CDR3nt: TGTGCCAGCAGCTTAACCAGTTCCAGGGGCAATCAGCCCCAGCATTTT
abundance: -; j_gene: TRBJ1-2; v_gene: TRBV20-1; d_gene: -; CDR3aa: CSATYRDGYTF; CDR3nt: TGCAGTGCTACATACAGGGACGGCTACACCTTC
abundance: -; j_gene: TRBJ1-5; v_gene: TRBV5-4; d_gene: -; CDR3aa: CASSRDPLQPQHF; CDR3nt: TGTGCCAGCAGCCGGGACCCCCTTCAGCCCCAGCATTTT
abundance: -; j_gene: TRBJ2-5; v_gene: TRBV6-1; d_gene: TRBD2; CDR3aa: CASSDGGLAGKETQYF; CDR3nt: TGTGCCAGCAGTGATGGGGGACTAGCGGGGAAAGAGACCCAGTACTTC
abundance: -; j_gene: TRBJ2-3; v_gene: TRBV7-6; d_gene: TRBD1; CDR3aa: CASRNRGSTDTQYF; CDR3nt: TGTGCCAGCAGGAACAGGGGATCCACAGATACGCAGTATTTT
abundance: -; j_gene: TRBJ2-3; v_gene: TRBV18; d_gene: TRBD2; CDR3aa: CASLAGRVTDTQYF; CDR3nt: TGTGCCAGCCTAGCGGGGCGCGTCACAGATACGCAGTATTTT
abundance: -; j_gene: TRBJ1-2; v_gene: TRBV4-2; d_gene: -; CDR3aa: CASSPNAGQDGYTF; CDR3nt: TGTGCCAGCAGCCCCAACGCGGGGCAGGATGGCTACACCTTC
abundance: few; j_gene: TRBJ1-5; v_gene: TRBV27; d_gene: -; CDR3aa: CASSFTGINQPQHF; CDR3nt: TGTGCCAGCAGTTTTACAGGGATAAATCAGCCCCAGCATTTT
abundance: -; j_gene: TRBJ1-1; v_gene: TRBV5-1; d_gene: TRBD1; CDR3aa: CASSLRQGAGNTEAFF; CDR3nt: TGCGCCAGCAGCTTGCGACAGGGGGCCGGAAACACTGAAGCTTTCTTT
abundance: -; j_gene: TRBJ1-5; v_gene: TRBV7-8; d_gene: TRBD1; CDR3aa: CASSPDRGVGQPQHF; CDR3nt: TGTGCCAGCAGCCCCGACAGGGGGGTCGGTCAGCCCCAGCATTTT
abundance: -; j_gene: TRBJ1-1; v_gene: TRBV19; d_gene: -; CDR3aa: CASSIRAGANTEAFF; CDR3nt: TGTGCCAGTAGTATTCGGGCAGGAGCGAACACTGAAGCTTTCTTT
abundance: -; j_gene: TRBJ2-7; v_gene: TRBV10-2; d_gene: -; CDR3aa: CASSEVGLGPGGEQYF; CDR3nt: TGCGCCAGCAGTGAGGTGGGGCTGGGCCCAGGTGGCGAGCAGTACTTC
abundance: -; j_gene: TRBJ2-5; v_gene: TRBV5-1; d_gene: -; CDR3aa: CASSLVRGGETQYF; CDR3nt: TGCGCCAGCAGCTTGGTAAGGGGCGGGGAGACCCAGTACTTC
abundance: -; j_gene: TRBJ2-7; v_gene: TRBV6-1; d_gene: -; CDR3aa: CASSEPGERTYEQYF; CDR3nt: TGTGCCAGCAGTGAACCCGGCGAGAGAACCTACGAGCAGTACTTC
abundance: -; j_gene: TRBJ2-7; v_gene: TRBV7-6; d_gene: -; CDR3aa: CASSLDRVGEQYF; CDR3nt: TGTGCCAGCAGCTTAGACAGGGTAGGCGAGCAGTACTTC
abundance: -; j_gene: TRBJ1-2; v_gene: TRBV29-1; d_gene: -; CDR3aa: CSVLSWAANYGYTF; CDR3nt: TGCAGCGTTCTTTCCTGGGCAGCTAACTATGGCTACACCTTC
abundance: -; j_gene: TRBJ2-7; v_gene: TRBV6-5; d_gene: -; CDR3aa: CASRGGLSSYEQYF; CDR3nt: TGTGCCAGCCGAGGGGGGTTATCATCCTACGAGCAGTACTTC
abundance: -; j_gene: TRBJ1-2; v_gene: TRBV5-1; d_gene: -; CDR3aa: CASSLDPRQANYGYTF; CDR3nt: TGCGCCAGCAGCTTAGACCCGAGACAGGCTAACTATGGCTACACCTTC
abundance: -; j_gene: TRBJ2-5; v_gene: TRBV5-6; d_gene: -; CDR3aa: CASSWDSQETQYF; CDR3nt: TGTGCCAGCAGCTGGGACTCCCAAGAGACCCAGTACTTC
abundance: -; j_gene: TRBJ2-2; v_gene: TRBV5-4; d_gene: -; CDR3aa: CASSLLGQNTGELFF; CDR3nt: TGTGCCAGCAGCTTGCTAGGGCAGAACACCGGGGAGCTGTTTTTT
abundance: -; j_gene: TRBJ2-1; v_gene: TRBV11-1; d_gene: TRBD2; CDR3aa: CASSFRGGVQAYNEQFF; CDR3nt: TGTGCCAGCAGCTTCCGCGGGGGGGTTCAGGCCTACAATGAGCAGTTCTTC
abundance: -; j_gene: TRBJ2-7; v_gene: TRBV21-1; d_gene: -; CDR3aa: CASSKKGALPYSYEQYF; CDR3nt: TGTGCCAGCAGCAAGAAGGGAGCCTTACCTTACTCCTACGAGCAGTACTTC
abundance: few; j_gene: TRBJ2-7; v_gene: TRBV11-2; d_gene: -; CDR3aa: CAVAESRYEQYF; CDR3nt: TGTGCGGTAGCCGAATCCAGATACGAGCAGTACTTC
abundance: -; j_gene: TRBJ2-3; v_gene: TRBV18; d_gene: -; CDR3aa: CASSPTSSTDTQYF; CDR3nt: TGTGCCAGCTCACCCACCTCTAGCACAGATACGCAGTATTTT
abundance: -; j_gene: TRBJ2-1; v_gene: TRBV5-6; d_gene: TRBD2; CDR3aa: CASSFLGTTNEQFF; CDR3nt: TGTGCCAGCAGCTTTCTCGGGACTACCAATGAGCAGTTCTTC
abundance: few; j_gene: TRBJ2-5; v_gene: TRBV4-3; d_gene: -; CDR3aa: CASSQQETQYF; CDR3nt: TGCGCCAGCAGCCAACAAGAGACCCAGTACTTC
abundance: -; j_gene: TRBJ1-1; v_gene: TRBV7-9; d_gene: -; CDR3aa: CASSSRHFMNTEAFF; CDR3nt: TGTGCCAGCAGCTCCCGACACTTCATGAACACTGAAGCTTTCTTT
abundance: -; j_gene: TRBJ1-5; v_gene: TRBV6-5; d_gene: -; CDR3aa: CASRMARNQPQHF; CDR3nt: TGTGCCAGCAGAATGGCCAGGAATCAGCCCCAGCATTTT
abundance: -; j_gene: TRBJ2-2; v_gene: TRBV13; d_gene: -; CDR3aa: CASSLLQATGELFF; CDR3nt: TGTGCCAGCAGCTTATTGCAGGCGACCGGGGAGCTGTTTTTT
abundance: once; j_gene: TRBJ1-2; v_gene: TRBV19; d_gene: TRBD1; CDR3aa: CASATRGVSYGYTF; CDR3nt: TGTGCCAGTGCGACCAGGGGGGTGAGCTATGGCTACACCTTC
abundance: -; j_gene: TRBJ2-6; v_gene: TRBV5-1; d_gene: TRBD1; CDR3aa: CASSLSTGAGANVLTF; CDR3nt: TGCGCCAGCAGCCTCTCAACAGGGGCTGGGGCCAACGTCCTGACTTTC
abundance: -; j_gene: TRBJ2-7; v_gene: TRBV5-4; d_gene: -; CDR3aa: CASSFRGVNEQYF; CDR3nt: TGTGCCAGCAGCTTCCGCGGGGTTAACGAGCAGTACTTC
abundance: -; j_gene: TRBJ1-1; v_gene: TRBV5-6; d_gene: -; CDR3aa: CASSPTSAANTEAFF; CDR3nt: TGTGCCAGCAGCCCCACCTCGGCGGCGAACACTGAAGCTTTCTTT
abundance: few; j_gene: TRBJ1-5; v_gene: TRBV7-2; d_gene: -; CDR3aa: CASSFDGNQPQHF; CDR3nt: TGTGCCAGCAGCTTTGACGGTAATCAGCCCCAGCATTTT
abundance: -; j_gene: TRBJ1-4; v_gene: TRBV19; d_gene: -; CDR3aa: CASTLFVGRNNEKLFF; CDR3nt: TGTGCCAGTACCCTATTCGTCGGGCGGAATAATGAAAAACTGTTTTTT
abundance: -; j_gene: TRBJ2-7; v_gene: TRBV19; d_gene: TRBD1; CDR3aa: CASRTAGTGGYEQYF; CDR3nt: TGTGCCAGTAGAACAGCCGGGACAGGGGGCTACGAGCAGTACTTC
abundance: once; j_gene: TRBJ1-6; v_gene: TRBV9; d_gene: TRBD1; CDR3aa: CASSARQGASSPLHF; CDR3nt: TGTGCCAGCAGCGCCCGTCAGGGGGCCAGTTCACCCCTCCACTTT
abundance: -; j_gene: TRBJ2-5; v_gene: TRBV4-3; d_gene: TRBD2; CDR3aa: CASSPSGGTVWGETQYF; CDR3nt: TGCGCCAGCAGCCCTAGCGGGGGGACGGTTTGGGGAGAGACCCAGTACTTC
abundance: -; j_gene: TRBJ1-2; v_gene: TRBV9; d_gene: -; CDR3aa: CASSSPGRRPYGYTF; CDR3nt: TGTGCCAGCAGCTCCCCGGGGAGACGGCCTTATGGCTACACCTTC
abundance: -; j_gene: TRBJ1-2; v_gene: TRBV5-1; d_gene: TRBD1; CDR3aa: CASSLLQGANYGYTF; CDR3nt: TGCGCCAGCAGCTTGTTGCAGGGGGCTAACTATGGCTACACCTTC